The clone carrying this TCR beta chain was counted between two and nine times. Its specificity is unknown. The CDR3 is made up of 14 amino acids. The V gene lost 0 bases and the J gene lost 8 bases, with 11 bases spanning the gap. Germline lookup yields CDR1 SGHRS and CDR2 YFSETQ. This sample is drawn from a study of regulatory T cells in long-lasting Graves disease. Study-wide background: Those with persistent Graves' disease had received antithyroid drugs for over 5 years with positive TSH receptor antibodies. Points from the study as a whole: Segments TRBV28, TRBJ1-2 and TRBJ2-5 showed preferential usage in persistent disease. Whereas more than 950 public clonotypes were shared by new patients, persistent patients shared more, at under 3,000.

iRepertoire HTBI primers and Arm-PCR of CDR3 regions built TCR beta libraries. TCRdb reanalysed the multiplex PCR reads using MiXCR and keeps one entry per CDR3 protein. The sample yields a few hundred thousand distinct CDR3 sequences, around 23% seen once. The time point was: persistent/refractory GD, antithyroid drugs over 5 years with positive TRAb. TCR sequences were obtained from RNA taken from PBMCs. Staff drew roughly 10 milliliters of peripheral blood into EDTA tubes. The receptor was isolated from a woman between 40 and 55 years old with Graves disease. J is TRBJ2-2 and V is TRBV5-1; D unclear. The material sequenced was peripheral blood mononuclear cells (PBMCs), taken when the disease was refractory, from a patient treated with antithyroid drugs. The CDR3 DNA is TGCGCCAGCAGCTTGGCCGATCCTCGGGGGGAGCTGTTTTTT. Translating it yields CASSLADPRGELFF.